Following are 24 T cell receptor beta chains from one sample sequenced in a study of vaccination and CD4 T cells after COVID-19. Oncomine TCR Beta short-read sequencing was applied to DNA from cultured CD4+ T cells. TCRdb processed the PCR reads anew with MiXCR; each CDR3 protein has one entry. This sample has more than 6,500 distinct CDR3 sequences, with roughly 32% found just once. The sample's treatment: roughly ten-day PBMC culture with coronavirus spike peptide pools or control peptides (ViraFEST assay). Collection of the unexposed donor's CD4+ T cells took place before the COVID-19 pandemic (2011-2018). These receptors lack a known antigen. Specimen: CD4+ T cells from blood, cultured in vitro. The origin of the receptors is a human donor in good health.

This sequence joins TRBV6-1 and TRBJ1-5; D is unclear. CDR3 length equals 14 residues. Germline CDR1 reads MNHNS; CDR2 reads SASEGT. The V gene lost 6 bases and the J gene lost 7 bases, with 16 bases spanning the gap. The CDR3: CASRPGPKTQPQHF. In DNA form, the CDR3 reads TGTGCCAGCAGACCAGGACCTAAAACACAGCCCCAGCATTTT.

This clonotype occurred once. This rearrangement joins TRBV14 to TRBJ2-3; TRBD1 is a possible D gene (5 bases). Between the trimmed V and J ends, which lost 4 bases and 0 bases, there was a span of 17 bases. Germline values: CDR1 SGHDN, CDR2 FVKESK. The CDR3 sequence is 17 residues long. CDR3 nucleotides: TGTGCCAGCAGCCCTACTCTCACAGGCCCGAGCACAGATACGCAGTATTTT. This codes for CASSPTLTGPSTDTQYF.

This clonotype was recorded a few times. In nucleotides, the CDR3 is TGTGCCAGCAGCCGCCAAGGACTAGCGGGGAGCACCGGGGAGCTGTTTTTT. This translates into CASSRQGLAGSTGELFF. The chain couples TRBV7-2 to TRBJ2-2; 12 positions match TRBD2. The CDR3 has 17 residues. The J segment lost 4 bases and the V segment lost 5 bases, leaving 8 bases of the junction unmatched. CDR1 is SGHTA and CDR2 is FQGNSA in the germline V gene.

CDR3 in amino acids: CASSEQGVRVYGYTF. As DNA, the CDR3 is TGTGCCAGTAGTGAACAGGGGGTACGGGTCTATGGCTACACCTTC. This sequence joins TRBV19 and TRBJ1-2; 8 bases line up with TRBD1. Germline trimming cut 5 bases from V and 4 bases from J; bases unmatched to any gene: 9. This CDR3 comprises 15 residues. Germline V gene data show CDR1 as LNHDA and CDR2 as SQIVND (reference sequence).

The chain carries TRBV7-9 and TRBJ1-2, with a tentative D call TRBD1 (5 bases). CDR1 and CDR2 (germline): SEHNR, FQNEAQ (reference sequence). V was clipped by 1 base and J by 6 bases, with 6 bases between them. The CDR3 runs to 12 residues. CDR3 loop: CASSLGGNGYTF. CDR3 in DNA: TGTGCCAGCAGCTTAGGGGGGAATGGCTACACCTTC.

The chain is built from TRBV7-9 and TRBJ2-5, with D uncertain. CDR3 length: 14 residues. Trimming left V 0 bases short and J 4 bases short, with 9 bases between. Germline values: CDR1 SEHNR, CDR2 FQNEAQ (reference sequence). The DNA for the CDR3 is TGTGCCAGCAGCTTAGCCCCCCATACAGAGACCCAGTACTTC. Its translation is CASSLAPHTETQYF.

CDR3 sequence: CASSYSTFSGQGLGKDTQYF. CDR3 nucleotides: TGTGCCAGCAGTTACTCGACTTTCTCGGGACAGGGCTTGGGGAAAGATACGCAGTATTTT. V usage is TRBV6-5 and J usage is TRBJ2-3, with 9 bases identical to TRBD1. The trim removed 0 bases at V and 5 bases at J, leaving 18 bases unmatched. Per the germline V gene, CDR1 is MNHEY and CDR2 is SVGAGI. This CDR3 is built from 20 residues.

This clonotype has more than one count but fewer than ten. The chain links TRBV20-1 to TRBJ1-2; D uncertain. Deletions cut 3 bases from V and 6 bases from J, with 14 bases between. The CDR3 spans 13 residues. Germline V CDR1 and CDR2: DFQATT, SNEGSKA (reference sequence). The DNA for the CDR3 is TGCAGTGCTAGCGCGCAGGCAGGTGATGGCTACACCTTC. As protein: CSASAQAGDGYTF.

The chain combines TRBV2 with TRBJ2-2; D gene unclear. CDR1 is SNHLY and CDR2 is FYNNEI in the germline V gene. The CDR3 has 15 residues. Trimming pared 3 bases from V and 3 bases from J, leaving 11 bases between. CDR3 sequence reads: CASSDQNLHTGELFF. CDR3 coding DNA: TGTGCCAGCAGTGACCAGAACCTCCACACCGGGGAGCTGTTTTTT.

The chain carries TRBV7-6 and TRBJ2-7; TRBD1 aligns across 9 bases. V dropped 1 base and J dropped 4; count of bases not matched to a gene: 8. Germline CDR1 is SGHVS and CDR2 is FNYEAQ. The length of the CDR3 is 16 residues. CDR3 region: CASSLDAGTGIYEQYF. In DNA form, the CDR3 reads TGTGCCAGCAGCTTAGATGCCGGGACAGGGATTTACGAGCAGTACTTC.

For this clonotype: The conserved phenylalanine or tryptophan is not found at the CDR3 terminus, so this likely reflects a read error. V gene TRBV7-9 combines with J gene TRBJ1-5; tentatively, D is TRBD1 (5 bases). Trimming removed 7 bases at V and 4 bases at J, with 11 bases between. The CDR3 loop spans 13 amino acids. Germline CDR1 reads SEHNR; CDR2 reads FQNEAQ (reference sequence). The CDR3 DNA reads TGTGCCAGCACCGGCAGGGAGAATCAGCCCCAGCATTCT. It encodes CASTGRENQPQHS.

There are a few counts of this clonotype. The genes are TRBV7-2 and TRBJ1-1; 8 nucleotides line up with TRBD1. J was trimmed by 4 bases and V by 6 bases; bases with no gene match: 16. CDR3 length: 17 residues. CDR1 is SGHTA, CDR2 FQGNSA, per germline. CDR3 loop: CASSHPGTGRSVTEAFF. The CDR3 nucleotides are TGTGCCAGCAGTCATCCCGGGACAGGAAGGTCGGTCACTGAAGCTTTCTTT.

This clonotype was detected a few times. V usage is TRBV6-1 and J usage is TRBJ2-2; D remains unclear. V was pared by 1 base and J by 1 base, with 7 bases between. This CDR3 spans 15 amino acids. Germline V gene lookup returns CDR1 MNHNS and CDR2 SASEGT. Here the CDR3 reads CASSEEVGNTGELFF. DNA of the CDR3: TGTGCCAGCAGTGAAGAAGTAGGGAACACCGGGGAGCTGTTTTTT.

This clonotype was counted between two and nine times. The chain has TRBV20-1 and TRBJ1-6, with a possible D match to TRBD1 (6 bases). Trimming took 6 bases from V and 9 from J, leaving 21 bases between them. Germline CDR1 DFQATT, CDR2 SNEGSKA (reference sequence). The CDR3 has 15 residues. CDR3 nucleotide sequence: TGCAGTGCGGGGTCGGGGGCTCACCTAGGTTCACCCCTCCACTTT. It specifies CSAGSGAHLGSPLHF.

This clonotype turned up a few times. The genes are TRBV28 and TRBJ1-5, with D perhaps TRBD1 (5 bases). The V gene's germline CDR1 is MDHEN and CDR2 SYDVKM. The V and J ends lost 6 bases and 3 bases respectively, with 9 bases between them. The CDR3 consists of 13 residues. CDR3 residues: CASRGDLNQPQHF. CDR3 in DNA: TGTGCCAGCAGAGGGGACCTCAATCAGCCCCAGCATTTT.

The chain uses TRBV6-1 and TRBJ2-2, with unresolved D. Between the trimmed V and J ends, which lost 7 bases and 3 bases, there was a span of 12 bases. CDR1 and CDR2 (germline): MNHNS, SASEGT. The CDR3 is made up of 14 amino acids. In DNA, the CDR3 is TGTGCCAGCACCCCCCGGCGCGACACCGGGGAGCTGTTTTTT. As protein: CASTPRRDTGELFF.

The rearrangement uses TRBV20-1 and TRBJ1-1; D is ambiguous. This CDR3 spans 14 amino acids. Germline V gene lookup returns CDR1 DFQATT and CDR2 SNEGSKA (reference sequence). Trimming removed 1 base at V and 5 bases at J, with 14 bases between. CDR3 DNA sequence: TGCAGTGCTAGAGGGGGAGATCGAGAGACTGAAGCTTTCTTT. Protein product: CSARGGDRETEAFF.

V is TRBV6-2 or TRBV6-3 and J is TRBJ2-7, with D unresolved. Trimming took 6 bases from V and 3 from J, leaving 18 bases between them. CDR1 is MNHEY and CDR2 is SVGEGT in the germline V gene. The CDR3 consists of 15 residues. The CDR3 nucleotides are TGTGCCAGCAGCGTGGACGCCCGTTGGAACTACGAGCAGTACTTC. Translating gives CASSVDARWNYEQYF.

This clonotype was seen more than once but under ten times. This chain links TRBV25-1 with TRBJ1-2; perhaps TRBD1 as D (5 bases). CDR1 and CDR2 (germline): MGHDK, SYGVNS. V lost 7 bases and J 4 bases, leaving 13 bases between the germline ends. The CDR3 runs 13 residues. DNA of the CDR3: TGTGCCAGCAAGTCACGGGGCTTCTATGGCTACACCTTC. Protein sequence: CASKSRGFYGYTF.

The rearrangement uses TRBV7-4 and TRBJ2-1; TRBD2 aligns across 10 bases. There are 15 residues in the CDR3. CDR1 is SGHVT and CDR2 is SQSDAQ in the germline V gene. The V gene end was trimmed by 4 bases and the J gene end by 2 bases; junction bases not matched to a gene: 2. CDR3 amino acids: CASSSSGRTYNEQFF. The CDR3 coding sequence is TGTGCCAGCAGCTCTAGCGGGAGAACCTACAATGAGCAGTTCTTC.

This clonotype was seen a handful of times. The rearrangement uses TRBV28 and TRBJ1-5, with D possibly matching TRBD1 (5 bases). This CDR3 region has 15 residues. The germline CDR1 and CDR2 sequences are MDHEN and SYDVKM. V dropped 3 bases and J dropped 3 bases, with 12 bases sitting between them. DNA for the CDR3: TGTGCCAGCAGTTTTAGCAGGGTTATCAATCAGCCCCAGCATTTT. Protein product: CASSFSRVINQPQHF. The full variable domain, its missing parts supplied by reference TRBV28 and TRBJ1-5, is DVKVTQSSRYLVKRTGEKVFLECVQDMDHENMFWYRQDPGLGLRLIYFSYDVKMKEKGDIPEGYSVSREKKERFSLILESASTNQTSMYLCASSFSRVINQPQHFGDGTRLSIL.

This clonotype came up once. The gene calls are TRBV24-1 and TRBJ2-1; D is perhaps TRBD2 (5 bases). V was cut by 5 bases and J by 6 bases, with 10 bases left in between. Germline V CDR1 and CDR2: KGHDR, SFDVKD. The CDR3 sequence is 13 residues long. The CDR3 coding sequence is TGTGCCACCAGTGTGCCGGGGAGCAATGAGCAGTTCTTC. Amino acid sequence: CATSVPGSNEQFF.

This clonotype was detected only a few times. The rearrangement joins TRBV5-4 to TRBJ1-1; 9 bases are shared with TRBD1. The CDR3 sequence is 15 residues long. Looked up from germline, CDR1 is SGHNT and CDR2 is YYREEE (reference sequence). V was clipped by 0 bases and J by 10 bases; unmatched bases: 10. The chain's CDR3 is CASSLENTGQGGAFF. In DNA form, the CDR3 reads TGTGCCAGCAGCTTGGAGAATACGGGACAGGGAGGAGCTTTCTTT.

The rearrangement joins TRBV7-2 to TRBJ1-1; D may be TRBD1 (6 bases). This CDR3 has 14 residues. V shed 3 bases and J shed 4 bases, with 12 bases lying between them. Germline V gene sequence: CDR1 SGHTA, CDR2 FQGNSA. CDR3 amino acids: CASSFKGGGTEAFF. The CDR3 coding sequence is TGTGCCAGCAGCTTCAAGGGGGGAGGCACTGAAGCTTTCTTT.